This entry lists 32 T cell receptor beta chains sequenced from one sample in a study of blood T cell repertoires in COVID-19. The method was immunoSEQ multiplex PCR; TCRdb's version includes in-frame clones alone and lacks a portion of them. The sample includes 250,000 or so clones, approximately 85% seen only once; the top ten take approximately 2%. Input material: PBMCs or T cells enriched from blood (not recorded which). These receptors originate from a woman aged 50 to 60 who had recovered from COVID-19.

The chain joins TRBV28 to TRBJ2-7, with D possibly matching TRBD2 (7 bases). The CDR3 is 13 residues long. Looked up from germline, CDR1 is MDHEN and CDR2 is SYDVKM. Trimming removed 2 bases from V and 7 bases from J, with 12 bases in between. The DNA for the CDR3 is TGTGCCAGCAGTTTACGGGGGGCTGGAGAGCAGTACTTC. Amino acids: CASSLRGAGEQYF.

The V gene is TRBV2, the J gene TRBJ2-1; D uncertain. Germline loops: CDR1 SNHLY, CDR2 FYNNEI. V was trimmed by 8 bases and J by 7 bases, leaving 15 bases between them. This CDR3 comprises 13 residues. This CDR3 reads CASQAELPNEQFF. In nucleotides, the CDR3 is TGTGCCAGCCAGGCAGAGCTCCCGAATGAGCAGTTCTTC.

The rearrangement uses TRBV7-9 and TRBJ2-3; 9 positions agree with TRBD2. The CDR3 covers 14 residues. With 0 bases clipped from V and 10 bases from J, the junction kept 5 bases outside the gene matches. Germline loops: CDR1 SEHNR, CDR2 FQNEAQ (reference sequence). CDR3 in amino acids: CASSLAAGGRSQYF. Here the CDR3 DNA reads TGTGCCAGCAGCTTAGCGGCGGGAGGGCGTTCGCAGTATTTT.

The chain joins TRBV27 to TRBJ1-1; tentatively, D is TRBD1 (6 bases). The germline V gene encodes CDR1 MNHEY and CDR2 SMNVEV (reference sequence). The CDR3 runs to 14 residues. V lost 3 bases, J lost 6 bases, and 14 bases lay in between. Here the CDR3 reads CASSFDRIEAEAFF. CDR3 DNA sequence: TGTGCCAGCAGTTTTGACAGGATAGAGGCTGAAGCTTTCTTT.

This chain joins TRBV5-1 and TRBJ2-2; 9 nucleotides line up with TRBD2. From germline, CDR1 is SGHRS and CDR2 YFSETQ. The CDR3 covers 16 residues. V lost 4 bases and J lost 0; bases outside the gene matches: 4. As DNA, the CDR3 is TGCGCCAGCAGCCCGGGACTAGCCACGAACACCGGGGAGCTGTTTTTT. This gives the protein CASSPGLATNTGELFF.

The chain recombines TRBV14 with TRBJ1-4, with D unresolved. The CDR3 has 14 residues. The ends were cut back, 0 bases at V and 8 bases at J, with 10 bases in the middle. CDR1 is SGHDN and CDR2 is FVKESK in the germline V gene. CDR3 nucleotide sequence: TGTGCCAGCAGCCAAGATCCCGGAGGAGAAAAACTGTTTTTT. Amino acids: CASSQDPGGEKLFF.

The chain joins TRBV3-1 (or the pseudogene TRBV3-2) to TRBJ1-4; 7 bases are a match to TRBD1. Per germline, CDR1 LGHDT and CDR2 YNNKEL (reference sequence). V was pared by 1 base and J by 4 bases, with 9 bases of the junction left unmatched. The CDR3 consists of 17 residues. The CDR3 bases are TGTGCCAGCAGCCAAGGGCCCGGACAGGCGATTAATGAAAAACTGTTTTTT. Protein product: CASSQGPGQAINEKLFF.

CDR3 loop: CASSFSGTREGNEQFF. The CDR3 bases are TGTGCCAGCAGCTTTTCCGGGACTAGGGAAGGGAATGAGCAGTTCTTC. This sequence joins TRBV7-9 and TRBJ2-1, with TRBD2 matching 8 bases. V was pared by 3 bases and J by 7 bases, with 11 bases of the junction left unmatched. Germline CDR1 and CDR2: SEHNR and FQNEAQ (reference sequence). CDR3 size: 16 residues.

The CDR3 spells CASSPGTGGDEKLFF. The DNA of the CDR3 is TGTGCCAGCAGCCCGGGTACAGGTGGCGATGAAAAACTGTTTTTT. This chain uses TRBV5-4 with TRBJ1-4; maybe TRBD1 (5 bases). The CDR3 sequence is 15 residues long. Trimming shortened V by 4 bases and J by 6 bases, and 16 bases separated the two germline ends. Per the germline V gene, CDR1 is SGHNT and CDR2 is YYREEE (reference sequence).

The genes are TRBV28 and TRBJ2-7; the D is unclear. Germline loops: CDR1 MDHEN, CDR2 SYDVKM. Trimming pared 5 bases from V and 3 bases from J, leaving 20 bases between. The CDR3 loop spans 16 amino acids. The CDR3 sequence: CASSPLLVHKSYEQYF. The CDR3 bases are TGTGCCAGCAGTCCCCTCCTAGTCCACAAGAGCTACGAGCAGTACTTC.

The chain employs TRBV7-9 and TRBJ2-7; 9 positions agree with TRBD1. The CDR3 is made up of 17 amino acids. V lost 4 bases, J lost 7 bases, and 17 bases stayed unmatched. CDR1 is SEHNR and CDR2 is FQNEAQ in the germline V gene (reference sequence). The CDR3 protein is CASSSGRWDRAPEEQYF. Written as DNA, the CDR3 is TGTGCCAGCAGCTCCGGGCGGTGGGACAGGGCCCCTGAAGAGCAGTACTTC. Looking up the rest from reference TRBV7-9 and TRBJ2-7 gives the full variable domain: DTGVSQNPRHKITKRGQNVTFRCDPISEHNRLYWYRQTLGQGPEFLTYFQNEAQLEKSRLLSDRFSAERPKGSFSTLEIQRTEQGDSAMYLCASSSGRWDRAPEEQYFGPGTRLTVT.

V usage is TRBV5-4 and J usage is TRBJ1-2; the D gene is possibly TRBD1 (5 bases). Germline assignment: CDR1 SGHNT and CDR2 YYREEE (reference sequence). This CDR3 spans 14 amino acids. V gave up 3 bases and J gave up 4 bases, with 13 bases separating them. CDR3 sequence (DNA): TGTGCCAGCAGCTCCAGGACAAAGGGCTATGGCTACACCTTC. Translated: CASSSRTKGYGYTF.

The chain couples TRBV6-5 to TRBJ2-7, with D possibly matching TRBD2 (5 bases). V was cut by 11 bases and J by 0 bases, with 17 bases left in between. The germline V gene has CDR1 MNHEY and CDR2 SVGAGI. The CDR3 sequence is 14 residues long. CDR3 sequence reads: CAGKVRVSSYEQYF. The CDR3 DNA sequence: TGTGCCGGTAAGGTGAGGGTCAGCTCCTACGAGCAGTACTTC.

The CDR3 loop reads CASSLTGTGAYEQYF. CDR3 coding DNA: TGTGCCAGCAGCCTAACCGGGACAGGGGCCTACGAGCAGTACTTC. V is TRBV6-5 and J is TRBJ2-7; 10 bases agree with TRBD1. Germline CDR1 reads MNHEY; CDR2 reads SVGAGI. The V segment lost 6 bases and the J segment 2 bases; nucleotides outside the gene matches: 7. The CDR3 runs 15 residues.

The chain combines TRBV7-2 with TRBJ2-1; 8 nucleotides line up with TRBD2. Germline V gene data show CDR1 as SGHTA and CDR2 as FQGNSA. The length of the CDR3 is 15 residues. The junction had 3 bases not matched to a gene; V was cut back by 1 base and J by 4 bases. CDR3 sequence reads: CASSLGASGYNEQFF. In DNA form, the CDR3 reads TGTGCCAGCAGCTTAGGGGCTAGCGGGTACAATGAGCAGTTCTTC.

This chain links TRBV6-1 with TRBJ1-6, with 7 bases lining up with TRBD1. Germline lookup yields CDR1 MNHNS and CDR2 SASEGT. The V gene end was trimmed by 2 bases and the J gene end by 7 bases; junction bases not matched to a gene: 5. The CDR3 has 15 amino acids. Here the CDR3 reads CASSERDSENSPLHF. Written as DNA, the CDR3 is TGTGCCAGCAGTGAACGGGACAGCGAGAATTCACCCCTCCACTTT.

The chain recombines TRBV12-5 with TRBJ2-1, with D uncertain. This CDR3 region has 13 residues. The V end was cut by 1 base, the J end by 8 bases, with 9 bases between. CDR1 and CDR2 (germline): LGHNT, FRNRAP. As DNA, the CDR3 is TGTGCTAGTGGTTTGGACCGCGGCCATGAGCAGTTCTTC. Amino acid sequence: CASGLDRGHEQFF.

The CDR3 coding sequence is TGTGCCAGCAGCTCACTGGACAGGGGCTTTTCACCCCTCCACTTT. As protein: CASSSLDRGFSPLHF. This chain links TRBV7-8 with TRBJ1-6, with TRBD1 identical over 9 bases. CDR1 is SGHVS, CDR2 FQNEAQ, per germline. The CDR3 contains 15 residues. Germline trimming cut 4 bases from V and 9 bases from J; bases unmatched to any gene: 7. The whole variable domain, remainder taken from reference TRBV7-8 and TRBJ1-6, is GAGVSQSPRYKVAKRGQDVALRCDPISGHVSLFWYQQALGQGPEFLTYFQNEAQLDKSGLPSDRFFAERPEGSVSTLKIQRTQQEDSAVYLCASSSLDRGFSPLHFGNGTRLTVT.

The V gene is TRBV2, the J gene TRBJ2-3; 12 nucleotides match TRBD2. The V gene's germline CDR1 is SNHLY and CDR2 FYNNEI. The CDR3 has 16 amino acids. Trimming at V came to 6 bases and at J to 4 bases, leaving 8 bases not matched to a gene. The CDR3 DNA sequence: TGTGCCAGCAGGGTACGACTAGCGGGAGTGGCAGATACGCAGTATTTT. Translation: CASRVRLAGVADTQYF.

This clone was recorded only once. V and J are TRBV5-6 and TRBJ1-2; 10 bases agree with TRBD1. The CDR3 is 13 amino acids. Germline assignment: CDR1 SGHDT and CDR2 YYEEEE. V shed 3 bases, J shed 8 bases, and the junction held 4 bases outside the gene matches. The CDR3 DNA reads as TGTGCCAGCAGCTGGACAGGGGGTCGAGGCTACACCTTC. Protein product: CASSWTGGRGYTF. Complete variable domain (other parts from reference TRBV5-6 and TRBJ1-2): DAGVTQSPTHLIKTRGQQVTLRCSPKSGHDTVSWYQQALGQGPQFIFQYYEEEERQRGNFPDRFSGHQFPNYSSELNVNALLLGDSALYLCASSWTGGRGYTFGSGTRLTVV.

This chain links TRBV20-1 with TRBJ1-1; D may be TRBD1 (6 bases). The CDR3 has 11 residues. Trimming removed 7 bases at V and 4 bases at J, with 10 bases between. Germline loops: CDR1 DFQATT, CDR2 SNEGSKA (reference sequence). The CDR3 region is CSERGGTEAFF. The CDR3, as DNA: TGCAGTGAAAGGGGGGGCACTGAAGCTTTCTTT.

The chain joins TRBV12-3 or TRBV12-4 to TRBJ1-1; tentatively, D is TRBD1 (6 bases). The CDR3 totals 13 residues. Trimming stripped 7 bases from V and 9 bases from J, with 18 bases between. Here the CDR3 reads CASITPFDRKAFF. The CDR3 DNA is TGTGCCAGCATCACCCCGTTTGACAGGAAAGCTTTCTTT.

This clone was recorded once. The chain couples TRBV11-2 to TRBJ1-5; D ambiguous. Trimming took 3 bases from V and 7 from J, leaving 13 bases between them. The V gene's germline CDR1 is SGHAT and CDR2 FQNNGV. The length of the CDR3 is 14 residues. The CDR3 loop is CASSLGGSRQPQHF. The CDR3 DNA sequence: TGTGCCAGCAGCTTGGGAGGGTCCCGACAGCCCCAGCATTTT.

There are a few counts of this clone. The CDR3 sequence is CASSQDRLAGEQYF. CDR3 nucleotide sequence: TGCGCCAGCAGCCAGGATAGACTAGCGGGAGAGCAGTACTTC. This sequence joins TRBV4-1 and TRBJ2-7; TRBD2 matches at 11 bases. This CDR3 region has 14 residues. The V gene end was trimmed by 3 bases and the J gene end by 7 bases; junction bases not matched to a gene: 5. The V gene's germline CDR1 is MGHRA and CDR2 YSYEKL.

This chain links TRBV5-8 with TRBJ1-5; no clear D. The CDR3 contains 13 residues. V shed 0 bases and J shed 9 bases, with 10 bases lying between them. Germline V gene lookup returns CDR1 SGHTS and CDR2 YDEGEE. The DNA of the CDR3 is TGTGCCAGCAGCTTGGGCAGGATTTGGCCCCAGCATTTT. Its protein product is CASSLGRIWPQHF. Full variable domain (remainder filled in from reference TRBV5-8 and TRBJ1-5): EAGVTQSPTHLIKTRGQQATLRCSPISGHTSVYWYQQALGLGLQFLLWYDEGEERNRGNFPPRFSGRQFPNYSSELNVNALELEDSALYLCASSLGRIWPQHFGDGTRLSIL.

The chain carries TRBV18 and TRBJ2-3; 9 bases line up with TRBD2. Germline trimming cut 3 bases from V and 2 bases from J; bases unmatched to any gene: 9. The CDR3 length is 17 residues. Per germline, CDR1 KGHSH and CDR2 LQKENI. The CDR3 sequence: CASSPGLLAGNTDTQYF. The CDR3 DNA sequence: TGTGCCAGCTCACCGGGGCTCCTAGCGGGGAACACAGATACGCAGTATTTT.

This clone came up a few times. CDR3 bases: TGTGCCAGCAGCTTAGAGGGGATGCGGGGCTACACCTTC. Translating gives CASSLEGMRGYTF. The rearrangement joins TRBV7-9 to TRBJ1-2, with D possibly being TRBD1 (5 bases). This CDR3 has 13 amino acids. Trimming removed 1 base at V and 8 bases at J, with 11 bases between. CDR1 and CDR2 from the germline V gene are SEHNR and FQNEAQ (reference sequence).

CDR3 DNA sequence: TGCGCCAGCAGCGCCGGCGGGAGTTCCCAAGAGACCCAGTACTTC. It codes for CASSAGGSSQETQYF. The chain couples TRBV5-1 to TRBJ2-5; 7 bases are shared with TRBD2. CDR1 is SGHRS and CDR2 is YFSETQ in the germline V gene. The CDR3 runs 15 residues. The V segment lost 4 bases and the J segment 1 base; nucleotides outside the gene matches: 7.

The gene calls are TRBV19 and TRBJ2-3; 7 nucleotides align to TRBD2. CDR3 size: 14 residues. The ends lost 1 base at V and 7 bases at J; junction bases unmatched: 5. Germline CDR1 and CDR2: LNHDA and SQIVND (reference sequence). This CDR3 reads CASSIAASGNTQYF. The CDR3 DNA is TGTGCCAGTAGTATAGCGGCTAGCGGAAATACGCAGTATTTT.

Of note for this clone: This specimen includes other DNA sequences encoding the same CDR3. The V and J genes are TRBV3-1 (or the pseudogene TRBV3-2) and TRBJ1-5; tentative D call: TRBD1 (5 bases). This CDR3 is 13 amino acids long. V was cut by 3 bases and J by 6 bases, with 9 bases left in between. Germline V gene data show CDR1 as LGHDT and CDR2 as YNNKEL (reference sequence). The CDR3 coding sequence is TGTGCCAGCAGCCAGGGCGGGGGTCAGCCCCAGCATTTT. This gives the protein CASSQGGGQPQHF.

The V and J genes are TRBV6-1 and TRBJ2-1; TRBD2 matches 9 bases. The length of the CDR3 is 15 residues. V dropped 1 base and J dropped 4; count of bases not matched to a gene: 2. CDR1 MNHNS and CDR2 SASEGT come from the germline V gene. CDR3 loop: CASSEVSGSYNEQFF. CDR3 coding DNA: TGTGCCAGCAGTGAAGTTAGCGGGAGTTACAATGAGCAGTTCTTC.

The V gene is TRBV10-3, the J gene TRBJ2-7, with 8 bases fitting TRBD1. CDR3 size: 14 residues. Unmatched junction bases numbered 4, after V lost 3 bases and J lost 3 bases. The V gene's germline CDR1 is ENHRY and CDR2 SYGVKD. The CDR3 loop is CAISEGTGIYEQYF. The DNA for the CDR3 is TGTGCCATCAGTGAAGGGACAGGCATCTACGAGCAGTACTTC.